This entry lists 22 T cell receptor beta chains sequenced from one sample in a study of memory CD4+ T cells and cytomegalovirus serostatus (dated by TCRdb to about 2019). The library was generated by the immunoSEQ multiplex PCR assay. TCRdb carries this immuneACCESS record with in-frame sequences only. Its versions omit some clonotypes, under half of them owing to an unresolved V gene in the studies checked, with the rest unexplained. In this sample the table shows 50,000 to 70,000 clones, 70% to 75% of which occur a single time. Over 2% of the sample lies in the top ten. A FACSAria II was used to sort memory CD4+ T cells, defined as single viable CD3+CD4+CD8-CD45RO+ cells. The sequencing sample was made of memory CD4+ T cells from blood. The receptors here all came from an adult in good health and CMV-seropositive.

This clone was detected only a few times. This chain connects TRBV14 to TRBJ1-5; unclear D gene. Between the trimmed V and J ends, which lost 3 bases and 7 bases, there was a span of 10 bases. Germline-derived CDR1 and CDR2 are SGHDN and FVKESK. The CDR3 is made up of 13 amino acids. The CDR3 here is CASSQSADQPQHF. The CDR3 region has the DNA TGTGCCAGCAGCCAGTCAGCCGACCAGCCCCAGCATTTT.

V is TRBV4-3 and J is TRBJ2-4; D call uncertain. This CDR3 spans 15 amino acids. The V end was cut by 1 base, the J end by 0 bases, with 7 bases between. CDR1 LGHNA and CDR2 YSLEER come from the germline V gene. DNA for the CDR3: TGCGCCAGCAGCCAAGTCGTAGGAGCCAAAAACATTCAGTACTTC. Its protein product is CASSQVVGAKNIQYF.

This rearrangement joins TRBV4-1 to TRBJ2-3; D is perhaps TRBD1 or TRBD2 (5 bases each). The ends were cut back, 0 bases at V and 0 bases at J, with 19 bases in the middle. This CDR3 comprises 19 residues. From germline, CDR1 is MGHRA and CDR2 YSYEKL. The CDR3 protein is CASSQDWGKTKTSTDTQYF. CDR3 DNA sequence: TGCGCCAGCAGCCAAGATTGGGGGAAGACTAAGACTAGCACAGATACGCAGTATTTT.

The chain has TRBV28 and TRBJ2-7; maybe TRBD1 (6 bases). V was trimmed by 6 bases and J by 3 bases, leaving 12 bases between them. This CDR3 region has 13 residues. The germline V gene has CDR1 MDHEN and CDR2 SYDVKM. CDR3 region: CASRRTEVYEQYF. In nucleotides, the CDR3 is TGTGCCAGCAGAAGGACAGAAGTCTACGAGCAGTACTTC.

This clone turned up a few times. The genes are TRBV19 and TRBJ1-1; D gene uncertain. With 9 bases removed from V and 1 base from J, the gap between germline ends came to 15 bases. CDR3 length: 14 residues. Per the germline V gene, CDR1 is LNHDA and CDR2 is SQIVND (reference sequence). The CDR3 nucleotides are TGTGCCAGCTCCACCCTTCACACGAACACTGAAGCTTTCTTT. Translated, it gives CASSTLHTNTEAFF.

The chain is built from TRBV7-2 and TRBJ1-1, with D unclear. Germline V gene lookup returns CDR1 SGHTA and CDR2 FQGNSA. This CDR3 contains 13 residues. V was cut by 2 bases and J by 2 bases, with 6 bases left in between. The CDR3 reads CASSLFHNTEAFF. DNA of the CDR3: TGTGCCAGCAGCTTATTCCATAACACTGAAGCTTTCTTT.

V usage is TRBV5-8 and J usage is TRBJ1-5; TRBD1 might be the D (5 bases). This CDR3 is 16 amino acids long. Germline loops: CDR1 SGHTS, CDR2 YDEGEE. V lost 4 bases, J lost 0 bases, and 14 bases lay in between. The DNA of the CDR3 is TGTGCCAGCAGCCTCCAGGGAGGCCTTAGCAATCAGCCCCAGCATTTT. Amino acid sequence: CASSLQGGLSNQPQHF.

The CDR3 nucleotides are TGTGCCAGCCAGGGGGAGTGGTCCTACAATGAGCAGTTCTTC. Protein: CASQGEWSYNEQFF. The chain employs TRBV5-8 and TRBJ2-1; 7 bases are shared with TRBD1. This CDR3 is built from 14 residues. CDR1 and CDR2 (germline): SGHTS, YDEGEE. J was trimmed by 1 base and V by 7 bases; bases with no gene match: 5.

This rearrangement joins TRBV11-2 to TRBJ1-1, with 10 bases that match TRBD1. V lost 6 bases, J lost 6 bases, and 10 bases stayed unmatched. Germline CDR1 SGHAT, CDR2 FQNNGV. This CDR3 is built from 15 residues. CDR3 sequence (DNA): TGTGCCAGCAGGATCGCCGGGACAGGGGTCGCTGAAGCTTTCTTT. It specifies CASRIAGTGVAEAFF.

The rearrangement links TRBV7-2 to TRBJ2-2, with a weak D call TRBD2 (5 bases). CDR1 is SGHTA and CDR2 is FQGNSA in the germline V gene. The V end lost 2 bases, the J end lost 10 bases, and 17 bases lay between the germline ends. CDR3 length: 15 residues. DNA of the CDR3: TGTGCCAGCAGCTTAAGGAGCGGAAGTGAGGTGGAGCTGTTTTTT. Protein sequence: CASSLRSGSEVELFF.

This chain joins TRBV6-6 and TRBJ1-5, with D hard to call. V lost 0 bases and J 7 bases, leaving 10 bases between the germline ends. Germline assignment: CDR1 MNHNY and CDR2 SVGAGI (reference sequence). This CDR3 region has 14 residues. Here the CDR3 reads CASSYSSRLQPQHF. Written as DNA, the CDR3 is TGTGCCAGCAGTTACTCGAGCAGACTACAGCCCCAGCATTTT.

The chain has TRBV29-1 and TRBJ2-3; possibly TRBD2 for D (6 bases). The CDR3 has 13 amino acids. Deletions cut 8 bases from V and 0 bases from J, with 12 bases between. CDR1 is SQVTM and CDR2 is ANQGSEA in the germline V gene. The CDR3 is CSPSVGSTDTQYF. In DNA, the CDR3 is TGCAGCCCTAGCGTCGGGAGCACAGATACGCAGTATTTT.

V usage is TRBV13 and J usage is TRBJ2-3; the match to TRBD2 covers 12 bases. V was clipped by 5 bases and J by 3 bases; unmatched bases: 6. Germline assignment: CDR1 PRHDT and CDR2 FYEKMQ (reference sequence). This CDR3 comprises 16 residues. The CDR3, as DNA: TGTGCCAGCAGCCTCCGACTAGCGGGAGTGACAGATACGCAGTATTTT. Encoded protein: CASSLRLAGVTDTQYF.

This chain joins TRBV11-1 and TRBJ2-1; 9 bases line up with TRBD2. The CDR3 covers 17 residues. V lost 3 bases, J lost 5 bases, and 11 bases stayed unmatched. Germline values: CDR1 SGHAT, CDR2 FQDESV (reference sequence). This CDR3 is CASSFSRRGGRDNEQFF. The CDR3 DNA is TGTGCCAGCAGCTTCTCTAGGCGGGGGGGACGGGACAATGAGCAGTTCTTC. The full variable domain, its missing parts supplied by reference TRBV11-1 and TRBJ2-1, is EAEVAQSPRYKITEKSQAVAFWCDPISGHATLYWYRQILGQGPELLVQFQDESVVDDSQLPKDRFSAERLKGVDSTLKIQPAELGDSAMYLCASSFSRRGGRDNEQFFGPGTRLTVL.

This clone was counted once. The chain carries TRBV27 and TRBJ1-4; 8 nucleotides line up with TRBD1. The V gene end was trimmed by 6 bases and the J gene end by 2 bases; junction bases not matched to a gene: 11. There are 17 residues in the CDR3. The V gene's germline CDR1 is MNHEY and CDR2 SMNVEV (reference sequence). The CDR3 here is CASRRAGTGPTNEKLFF. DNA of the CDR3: TGTGCCAGCAGGCGAGCCGGGACAGGACCCACTAATGAAAAACTGTTTTTT.

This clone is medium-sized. CDR3 amino acids: CASSSSLNTEAFF. The CDR3 region has the DNA TGTGCCAGCAGTTCTTCCCTGAACACTGAAGCTTTCTTT. V is TRBV27 and J is TRBJ1-1; D gene unclear. Per germline, CDR1 MNHEY and CDR2 SMNVEV (reference sequence). The CDR3 length is 13 residues. Trimming stripped 4 bases from V and 0 bases from J, with 6 bases between.

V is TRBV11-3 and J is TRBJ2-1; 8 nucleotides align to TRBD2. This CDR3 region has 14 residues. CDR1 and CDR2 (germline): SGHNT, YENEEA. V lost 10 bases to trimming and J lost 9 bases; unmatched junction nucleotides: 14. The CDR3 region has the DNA TGTGCCATCGGCGGGGGGCCGTTTGGAGGTGAGCAGTTCTTC. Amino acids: CAIGGGPFGGEQFF.

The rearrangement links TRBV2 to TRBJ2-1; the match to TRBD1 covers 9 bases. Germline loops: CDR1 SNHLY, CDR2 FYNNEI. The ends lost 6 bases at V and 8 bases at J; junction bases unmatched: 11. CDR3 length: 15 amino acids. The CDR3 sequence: CASSLEQTGGHEQFF. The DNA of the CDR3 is TGTGCCAGCAGCCTCGAGCAAACAGGGGGCCATGAGCAGTTCTTC.

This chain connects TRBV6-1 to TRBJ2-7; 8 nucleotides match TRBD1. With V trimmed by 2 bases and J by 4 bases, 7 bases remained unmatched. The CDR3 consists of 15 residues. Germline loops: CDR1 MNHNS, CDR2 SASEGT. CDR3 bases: TGTGCCAGCAGTGAATGGGGACAGGATATATACGAGCAGTACTTC. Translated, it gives CASSEWGQDIYEQYF.

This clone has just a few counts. CDR3 residues: CASSPESGINTEAFF. In DNA form, the CDR3 reads TGTGCCAGCTCACCGGAGTCCGGGATTAACACTGAAGCTTTCTTT. The chain employs TRBV18 and TRBJ1-1; D gene unclear. The CDR3 covers 15 residues. From germline, CDR1 is KGHSH and CDR2 LQKENI. Trimming removed 3 bases from V and 2 bases from J, with 13 bases in between.

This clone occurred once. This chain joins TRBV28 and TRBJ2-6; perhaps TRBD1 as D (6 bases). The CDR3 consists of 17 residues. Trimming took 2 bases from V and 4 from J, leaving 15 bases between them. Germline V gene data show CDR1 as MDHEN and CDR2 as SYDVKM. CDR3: CASSLTGSGWGANVLTF. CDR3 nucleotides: TGTGCCAGCAGTTTAACAGGGTCGGGCTGGGGGGCCAACGTCCTGACTTTC.

CDR3 in DNA: TGTGCCAGCAGCGTAAGTGTCGGTGGGGCCCAGTACTTC. Translation gives CASSVSVGGAQYF. The chain couples TRBV9 to TRBJ2-5, with D unclear. The CDR3 spans 13 residues. V was shortened by 1 base and J by 9 bases, with 13 bases between the two germline ends. Germline assignment: CDR1 SGDLS and CDR2 YYNGEE.